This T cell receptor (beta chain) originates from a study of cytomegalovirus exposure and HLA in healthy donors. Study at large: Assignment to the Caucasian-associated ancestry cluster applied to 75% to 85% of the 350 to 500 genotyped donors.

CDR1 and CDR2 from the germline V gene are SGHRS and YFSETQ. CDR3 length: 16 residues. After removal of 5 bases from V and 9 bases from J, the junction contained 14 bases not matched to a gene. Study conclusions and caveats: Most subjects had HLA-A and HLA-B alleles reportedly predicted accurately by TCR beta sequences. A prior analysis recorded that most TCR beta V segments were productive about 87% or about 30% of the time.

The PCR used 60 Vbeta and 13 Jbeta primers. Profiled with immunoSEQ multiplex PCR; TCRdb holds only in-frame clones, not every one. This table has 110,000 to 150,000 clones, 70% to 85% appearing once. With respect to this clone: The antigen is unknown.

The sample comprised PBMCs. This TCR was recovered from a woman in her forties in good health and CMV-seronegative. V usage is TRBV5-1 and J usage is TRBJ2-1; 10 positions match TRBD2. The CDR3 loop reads CASSDLLLAGVGEQFF. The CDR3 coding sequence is TGCGCCAGCAGTGACCTTTTGCTAGCGGGAGTAGGTGAGCAGTTCTTC.